The clone carrying this T cell receptor (beta chain) was observed at least ten times. Its matching antigen is unknown. RNA transcripts were the template for amplifying TCR beta CDR3 regions. First-round RT-PCR with HTBI primers amplified the TCR CDR3 region. TCRdb reprocessed the multiplex PCR reads via MiXCR and lists one record per CDR3 protein. The sample carries about 270,000 distinct CDR3 sequences, approximately 24% recorded once. The data originate from a study of T cells in Graves' hyperthyroidism and ophthalmopathy. Overall study results and limits: Also found in blood were most expanded thyroid clonotypes above 0.001.

Orbital computed tomography, thyroid ultrasound, serum thyroxine and TRAb, and clinical symptoms together informed the diagnoses. The V and J ends lost 3 bases and 9 bases respectively, with 6 bases between them. This CDR3 has 11 residues. The V gene's germline CDR1 is MNHEY and CDR2 SVGAGI. This receptor was obtained from a woman between 40 and 50 years old with Graves' ophthalmopathy. This chain joins TRBV6-5 and TRBJ1-5; no reliable D call. The specimen sequenced was blood. The CDR3 reads CASSYQGPQHF. The CDR3 DNA follows: TGTGCCAGCAGTTATCAAGGGCCCCAGCATTTT.